These 29 T cell receptor beta chains originate from one sample sequenced in a study of shared clonotypes between healthy human individuals. Libraries were prepared by immunoSEQ multiplex PCR; TCRdb keeps only in-frame clonotypes and omits some of them. The table records about 2.4 million clones, roughly 93% of them present only once. The sample taken for sequencing was naive CD4+ T cells from PBMCs. Subset described: CD45RA+ positively selected. The receptors were sampled from a man between 18 and 29 years old in good health. Some clones in this sample may be carry-over from other donors' samples.

This clone has a handful of counts. The identical CDR3 is also encoded by other nucleotide sequences in the sample. The rearrangement joins TRBV5-6 to TRBJ1-1, with D hard to call. In germline, CDR1 is SGHDT, CDR2 YYEEEE. The CDR3 covers 14 residues. V shed 1 base and J shed 0 bases, with 7 bases lying between them. DNA of the CDR3: TGTGCCAGCAGCTTGCGAGGGTTGAACACTGAAGCTTTCTTT. Its translation: CASSLRGLNTEAFF.

V usage is TRBV28 and J usage is TRBJ2-3, with D possibly being TRBD2 (6 bases). V was trimmed by 3 bases and J by 2 bases, leaving 15 bases between them. The CDR3 loop spans 16 amino acids. Germline V gene data show CDR1 as MDHEN and CDR2 as SYDVKM. The CDR3 DNA sequence: TGTGCCAGCAGTTTCCCATTGGGACTTATCACAGATACGCAGTATTTT. It yields the protein CASSFPLGLITDTQYF.

The chain is built from TRBV18 and TRBJ1-4; D possibly corresponds to TRBD1 (5 bases). The V gene lost 0 bases and the J gene lost 8 bases, with 13 bases spanning the gap. Germline V CDR1 and CDR2: KGHSH, LQKENI. The CDR3 runs 15 residues. CDR3 protein: CASSPPTGRGEKLFF. In DNA, the CDR3 is TGTGCCAGCTCACCACCGACGGGGCGGGGAGAAAAACTGTTTTTT.

The CDR3 spells CASSFLGGGLPYEQYF. The CDR3 DNA follows: TGTGCCAGCAGTTTCCTCGGGGGGGGGCTCCCCTACGAGCAGTACTTC. This chain links TRBV27 with TRBJ2-7; TRBD2 matches 8 bases. Germline trimming cut 3 bases from V and 2 bases from J; bases unmatched to any gene: 9. The CDR3 has 16 amino acids. From germline, CDR1 is MNHEY and CDR2 SMNVEV (reference sequence).

The rearrangement uses TRBV5-5 and TRBJ1-1; no clear D. With 0 bases removed from V and 5 bases from J, the gap between germline ends came to 11 bases. Germline V gene data show CDR1 as SGHKS and CDR2 as YYEKEE (reference sequence). This CDR3 is built from 14 residues. CDR3 amino acids: CASSLAGRLTEAFF. The CDR3 region has the DNA TGTGCCAGCAGCTTGGCTGGGAGGCTTACTGAAGCTTTCTTT.

V gene TRBV18 combines with J gene TRBJ1-5, with TRBD1 matching over 8 bases. The CDR3 extends over 14 amino acids. V lost 4 bases to trimming and J lost 4 bases; unmatched junction nucleotides: 3. In germline, CDR1 is KGHSH, CDR2 LQKENI. The CDR3 reads CASSRGQANQPQHF. CDR3 nucleotide sequence: TGTGCCAGCTCACGGGGACAGGCTAATCAGCCCCAGCATTTT.

J is TRBJ1-2 and V is TRBV30, with TRBD1 as a possible D gene (6 bases). The V gene's germline CDR1 is GTSNPN and CDR2 SVGIG (reference sequence). Trimming shortened V by 1 base and J by 7 bases, and 10 bases separated the two germline ends. The CDR3 sequence is 12 residues long. The CDR3 loop is CAWSGTVLGYTF. The DNA for the CDR3 is TGTGCCTGGAGTGGGACAGTTCTTGGCTACACCTTC.

V and J are TRBV7-9 and TRBJ2-1; TRBD2 agrees at 8 bases. The germline gives CDR1 SEHNR, CDR2 FQNEAQ (reference sequence). J gave up 5 bases and V 5 bases, and 11 bases lay outside the gene matches. The CDR3 is 16 amino acids. In DNA, the CDR3 is TGTGCCAGCAGCCCCCCCGGACGGGAGGGGAACAATGAGCAGTTCTTC. This encodes CASSPPGREGNNEQFF.

V usage is TRBV5-4 and J usage is TRBJ2-5; 7 bases fit TRBD1. Germline V gene lookup returns CDR1 SGHNT and CDR2 YYREEE (reference sequence). Losses at the gene ends were 5 bases for V and 1 base for J; bases not matched to a gene: 11. CDR3 length: 16 amino acids. For the CDR3, the DNA is TGTGCCAGCAGGTCCGACCTACAGGGGCCCCAAGAGACCCAGTACTTC. It specifies CASRSDLQGPQETQYF.

The V gene is TRBV5-5, the J gene TRBJ2-5; weak D call: TRBD2 (7 bases). This CDR3 is built from 15 residues. V was cut by 0 bases and J by 1 base, with 10 bases left in between. Germline V lookup: CDR1 SGHKS, CDR2 YYEKEE (reference sequence). The CDR3 sequence: CASSLAGGAQETQYF. Here the CDR3 DNA reads TGTGCCAGCAGCTTGGCGGGGGGCGCCCAAGAGACCCAGTACTTC.

The chain links TRBV27 to TRBJ2-3; 7 bases fit TRBD1. The germline gives CDR1 MNHEY, CDR2 SMNVEV (reference sequence). V gave up 2 bases and J gave up 2 bases; unmatched junction bases: 4. The CDR3 sequence is 15 residues long. CDR3 sequence (DNA): TGTGCCAGCAGTTTAAGGGACAGATACACAGATACGCAGTATTTT. It is translated as CASSLRDRYTDTQYF.

CDR3 sequence reads: CASSAPGPRPSIQYF. DNA for the CDR3: TGTGCCAGCAGCGCCCCCGGACCCCGTCCGTCAATTCAGTACTTC. This rearrangement joins TRBV7-2 to TRBJ2-4; D unclear. V lost 5 bases and J lost 10, with 21 bases in between. The CDR3 has 15 amino acids. Germline V gene lookup returns CDR1 SGHTA and CDR2 FQGNSA.

This clone has just a few counts. V gene TRBV28 combines with J gene TRBJ1-5, with a tentative D call TRBD1 (6 bases). Trimming pared 8 bases from V and 2 bases from J, leaving 19 bases between. The germline V gene encodes CDR1 MDHEN and CDR2 SYDVKM. This CDR3 region has 16 residues. CDR3 DNA sequence: TGTGCCAGCTATAGCGGGAACAGGGACGGCAATCAGCCCCAGCATTTT. Residues: CASYSGNRDGNQPQHF. The variable domain in full, with the rest retrieved from reference TRBV28 and TRBJ1-5, is DVKVTQSSRYLVKRTGEKVFLECVQDMDHENMFWYRQDPGLGLRLIYFSYDVKMKEKGDIPEGYSVSREKKERFSLILESASTNQTSMYLCASYSGNRDGNQPQHFGDGTRLSIL.

The chain links TRBV5-4 to TRBJ2-7; TRBD1 agrees at 9 bases. The germline V gene encodes CDR1 SGHNT and CDR2 YYREEE (reference sequence). With 1 base clipped from V and 3 bases from J, the junction kept 5 bases outside the gene matches. The CDR3 is 15 amino acids. The CDR3 bases are TGTGCCAGCAGCTTGTCACAGGGGGCCGACTACGAGCAGTACTTC. This encodes CASSLSQGADYEQYF.

The chain uses TRBV7-2 and TRBJ2-1; no clear D. This CDR3 spans 13 amino acids. V lost 5 bases to trimming and J lost 5 bases, with 10 bases between them. Germline V lookup: CDR1 SGHTA, CDR2 FQGNSA. CDR3 amino acids: CASSTSRDNEQFF. In nucleotides, the CDR3 is TGTGCCAGCAGCACTTCTAGGGACAATGAGCAGTTCTTC. Full variable domain (missing parts from reference TRBV7-2 and TRBJ2-1): GAGVSQSPSNKVTEKGKDVELRCDPISGHTALYWYRQSLGQGLEFLIYFQGNSAPDKSGLPSDRFSAERTGGSVSTLTIQRTQQEDSAVYLCASSTSRDNEQFFGPGTRLTVL.

This clone was recorded a few times. The rearrangement joins TRBV4-1 to TRBJ1-4, with D possibly TRBD1 on 5 matching bases. Between the trimmed V and J ends, which lost 0 bases and 8 bases, there was a span of 16 bases. The CDR3 contains 16 residues. Germline V CDR1 and CDR2: MGHRA, YSYEKL. Here the CDR3 reads CASSQDRGRVWEKLFF. CDR3 nucleotides: TGCGCCAGCAGCCAAGATCGGGGGAGGGTGTGGGAAAAACTGTTTTTT.

Concerning this clone: Distinct nucleotide sequences in the sample also encode this CDR3. The chain is built from TRBV7-9 and TRBJ1-1; D unclear. Trimming cost V 1 base and J 3 bases, with 6 bases left between them. CDR1 and CDR2 from the germline V gene are SEHNR and FQNEAQ (reference sequence). The CDR3 contains 13 residues. The CDR3 sequence is CASSLEGDTEAFF. The CDR3 DNA follows: TGTGCCAGCAGCTTAGAAGGAGACACTGAAGCTTTCTTT.

The chain recombines TRBV19 with TRBJ1-3; D perhaps matches TRBD1 (6 bases). The CDR3 sequence is 19 residues long. Trimming cost V 7 bases and J 1 base, with 26 bases left between them. Germline assignment: CDR1 LNHDA and CDR2 SQIVND (reference sequence). The DNA for the CDR3 is TGTGCCAGTACCCCTCGGGTCGGGGGGCTAACACCATCTGGAAACACCATATATTTT. Translated, it gives CASTPRVGGLTPSGNTIYF.

This clone was observed a single time. This chain uses TRBV30 with TRBJ2-5; no clear D gene. With 0 bases removed from V and 7 bases from J, the gap between germline ends came to 6 bases. The CDR3 sequence is 11 residues long. Germline lookup yields CDR1 GTSNPN and CDR2 SVGIG (reference sequence). The CDR3 here is CAWSVDGTQYF. The CDR3 coding sequence is TGTGCCTGGAGTGTAGACGGGACCCAGTACTTC.

The chain carries TRBV28 and TRBJ1-5; TRBD1 might be the D (5 bases). Per the germline V gene, CDR1 is MDHEN and CDR2 is SYDVKM. CDR3 length equals 15 residues. The V end lost 3 bases, the J end lost 3 bases, and 12 bases lay between the germline ends. CDR3 DNA sequence: TGTGCCAGCAGTTTGGTATCAGGGTTCAATCAGCCCCAGCATTTT. As protein: CASSLVSGFNQPQHF.

The chain joins TRBV28 to TRBJ2-7; D uncertain. V dropped 7 bases and J dropped 3 bases, with 13 bases sitting between them. The germline gives CDR1 MDHEN, CDR2 SYDVKM. This CDR3 spans 13 amino acids. The CDR3 DNA is TGTGCCAGCAAGGATAATCACCGCTACGAGCAGTACTTC. It is translated as CASKDNHRYEQYF.

The CDR3 spells CASSDRAWTANTGELFF. The CDR3 DNA reads TGTGCCAGCAGCGACCGGGCATGGACGGCGAACACCGGGGAGCTGTTTTTT. The gene calls are TRBV9 and TRBJ2-2; no reliable D call. V was clipped by 3 bases and J by 0 bases, with 15 bases between them. CDR3 length: 17 amino acids. Germline CDR1 SGDLS, CDR2 YYNGEE.

The rearrangement uses TRBV5-4 and TRBJ1-1; maybe TRBD1 (5 bases). The CDR3 extends over 12 amino acids. V was cut by 2 bases and J by 7 bases, with 9 bases left in between. The V gene's germline CDR1 is SGHNT and CDR2 YYREEE (reference sequence). The CDR3 loop is CASSFSTDEAFF. The CDR3 DNA follows: TGTGCCAGCAGCTTCTCGACAGATGAAGCTTTCTTT.

The genes are TRBV18 and TRBJ2-1; D uncertain. V gave up 2 bases and J gave up 9 bases, with 5 bases separating them. The V gene's germline CDR1 is KGHSH and CDR2 LQKENI. The CDR3 runs to 11 residues. In nucleotides, the CDR3 is TGTGCCAGCTCACCAGGCATTGAGCAGTTCTTC. Its translation: CASSPGIEQFF.

This clone has a single count. V gene TRBV27 combines with J gene TRBJ1-1; 8 bases agree with TRBD1. This CDR3 is built from 16 residues. The germline CDR1 and CDR2 sequences are MNHEY and SMNVEV (reference sequence). The ends lost 0 bases at V and 5 bases at J; junction bases unmatched: 8. The CDR3, as DNA: TGTGCCAGCAGTTTATCCGAGGACAGGGTGAGGACTGAAGCTTTCTTT. Translating it yields CASSLSEDRVRTEAFF.

The chain is built from TRBV4-2 and TRBJ2-5, with unresolved D. The closer fit of TRBJ2-7 to the DNA end suggests the J call may be wrong. CDR1 and CDR2 (germline): LGHNA, YNFKEQ. This CDR3 contains 11 residues. The CDR3 nucleotides read TGTGCCAGCAGCGATTCCTACGAGCAGTACTTC. Residues: CASSDSYEQYF.

The chain joins TRBV10-3 to TRBJ2-7, with 7 bases matching TRBD2. V dropped 7 bases and J dropped 7; count of bases not matched to a gene: 16. This CDR3 has 15 amino acids. Germline V gene lookup returns CDR1 ENHRY and CDR2 SYGVKD. Here the CDR3 reads CAIKEAASGKTEQYF. The CDR3, as DNA: TGTGCCATCAAAGAGGCCGCTAGCGGTAAAACTGAGCAGTACTTC.

The chain uses TRBV5-1 and TRBJ2-1; 11 bases are shared with TRBD1. V lost 0 bases, J lost 10 bases, and 15 bases stayed unmatched. This CDR3 is built from 18 residues. Germline CDR1 reads SGHRS; CDR2 reads YFSETQ. CDR3 residues: CASSLVIEDRGPRGEQFF. The DNA of the CDR3 is TGCGCCAGCAGCTTGGTGATAGAGGACAGGGGGCCCAGGGGCGAGCAGTTCTTC.

Points on this clone: In the same sample, other DNA sequences code for this CDR3. The gene calls are TRBV28 and TRBJ1-2; D remains ambiguous. CDR3 size: 13 residues. Germline V gene sequence: CDR1 MDHEN, CDR2 SYDVKM. The V gene lost 5 bases and the J gene lost 0 bases, with 7 bases spanning the gap. CDR3 nucleotide sequence: TGTGCCAGCAGTCTAAACCCTAACTATGGCTACACCTTC. It codes for CASSLNPNYGYTF.